Below are 21 T cell receptor beta chains sequenced from a single sample in a study of cytomegalovirus exposure and HLA in healthy donors. Generated by immunoSEQ multiplex PCR, the TCRdb table keeps only in-frame clones and is missing some. Here the sample spans about 110,000 clones, more than 75% being singletons. Sequenced input: PBMCs. Every receptor here comes from a woman in her thirties in good health and CMV-seropositive.

This chain uses TRBV23-1 with TRBJ1-1, with D perhaps matching TRBD1 (6 bases). TRBV23-1 is an ORF, and what it does is uncertain. The CDR3 runs 16 residues. Trimming took off 3 bases at V and 0 bases at J, with 14 bases between the two ends. CDR3 loop: CASSHQEGDLNTEAFF. CDR3 nucleotide sequence: TGCGCCAGCAGTCATCAAGAGGGGGATTTGAACACTGAAGCTTTCTTT.

In its sample, this clone was seen a few times. The chain carries TRBV9 and TRBJ2-7; D perhaps matches TRBD2 (5 bases). The CDR3 has 15 amino acids. Germline V gene lookup returns CDR1 SGDLS and CDR2 YYNGEE. The V end lost 0 bases, the J end lost 2 bases, and 12 bases lay between the germline ends. The CDR3: CASSVGRISTYEQYF. CDR3 nucleotide sequence: TGTGCCAGCAGCGTAGGGAGGATCTCCACCTACGAGCAGTACTTC.

The chain has TRBV7-2 and TRBJ1-1; D is unresolved. This CDR3 has 13 residues. The germline gives CDR1 SGHTA, CDR2 FQGNSA. V shed 5 bases and J shed 1 base, with 8 bases lying between them. Written as DNA, the CDR3 is TGTGCCAGCAGCACCTACAGGAACACTGAAGCTTTCTTT. It encodes CASSTYRNTEAFF.

The chain carries TRBV28 and TRBJ2-7; 10 nucleotides line up with TRBD2. Germline trimming cut 5 bases from V and 9 bases from J; bases unmatched to any gene: 10. The CDR3 covers 14 residues. CDR1 and CDR2 from the germline V gene are MDHEN and SYDVKM. The CDR3 loop is CASSPRTSGNWQYF. DNA for the CDR3: TGTGCCAGCAGTCCCCGAACTAGCGGGAACTGGCAGTACTTC.

The V call is TRBV6-5, the J call TRBJ1-2, with D possibly matching TRBD1 (5 bases). Looked up from germline, CDR1 is MNHEY and CDR2 is SVGAGI. This CDR3 is 14 amino acids long. The V end lost 4 bases, the J end lost 4 bases, and 13 bases lay between the germline ends. Written as DNA, the CDR3 is TGTGCCAGCAGTTCCAAGGGGTCCGTCTATGGCTACACCTTC. Translation: CASSSKGSVYGYTF.

J is TRBJ2-2 and V is TRBV5-6; a possible D gene is TRBD2 (5 bases). Germline assignment: CDR1 SGHDT and CDR2 YYEEEE. The V end was cut by 4 bases, the J end by 0 bases, with 13 bases between. The length of the CDR3 is 16 residues. The CDR3 here is CASSPEEFANTGELFF. CDR3 in DNA: TGTGCCAGCAGCCCGGAGGAGTTCGCGAACACCGGGGAGCTGTTTTTT.

The chain is built from TRBV5-6 and TRBJ2-2; possible D gene TRBD2, 6 bases. V gave up 4 bases and J gave up 6 bases, with 13 bases separating them. Germline loops: CDR1 SGHDT, CDR2 YYEEEE. This CDR3 contains 14 residues. The CDR3 DNA follows: TGTGCCAGCAGCCTCGGGGGTTACGCCGGGGAGCTGTTTTTT. Its protein product is CASSLGGYAGELFF.

The V gene is TRBV2, the J gene TRBJ2-7, with 7 positions matching TRBD2. J lost 2 bases, V lost 7 bases, and 11 bases had no gene match. The germline gives CDR1 SNHLY, CDR2 FYNNEI. The CDR3 contains 15 residues. This CDR3 is CASNHQRGKTYEQYF. In nucleotides, the CDR3 is TGTGCCAGCAACCACCAGCGGGGTAAAACCTACGAGCAGTACTTC. Complete variable domain (other parts from reference TRBV2 and TRBJ2-7): EPEVTQTPSHQVTQMGQEVILRCVPISNHLYFYWYRQILGQKVEFLVSFYNNEISEKSEIFDDQFSVERPDGSNFTLKIRSTKLEDSAMYFCASNHQRGKTYEQYFGPGTRLTVT.

This chain connects TRBV28 to TRBJ2-7; 12 bases map to TRBD2. Germline CDR1 MDHEN, CDR2 SYDVKM. This CDR3 spans 14 amino acids. J was trimmed by 6 bases and V by 5 bases; bases with no gene match: 5. In DNA form, the CDR3 reads TGTGCCAGCAGTCCGGGACTAGCGGGTCCCGAGCAGTACTTC. Residues: CASSPGLAGPEQYF.

This chain connects TRBV2 to TRBJ2-3; TRBD2 aligns across 13 bases. This CDR3 comprises 14 residues. The ends lost 7 bases at V and 7 bases at J; junction bases unmatched: 5. CDR1 and CDR2 from the germline V gene are SNHLY and FYNNEI. The CDR3 bases are TGTGCCAGCACCGGACTAGCGGGGGTGCATACGCAGTATTTT. Its translation: CASTGLAGVHTQYF.

The chain uses TRBV6-1 and TRBJ1-1; no definite D call. This CDR3 has 13 residues. V lost 5 bases and J 0 bases, leaving 7 bases between the germline ends. Germline V gene data show CDR1 as MNHNS and CDR2 as SASEGT. The CDR3 region has the DNA TGTGCCAGCAGTTGGCAGATGAACACTGAAGCTTTCTTT. Its translation: CASSWQMNTEAFF.

The CDR3 sequence is CASSLAPSGSSYEQYF. The DNA for the CDR3 is TGTGCCAGCAGCTTAGCTCCTAGCGGGAGCTCCTACGAGCAGTACTTC. This chain links TRBV7-6 with TRBJ2-7; TRBD2 matches 10 bases. This CDR3 spans 16 amino acids. Germline CDR1 reads SGHVS; CDR2 reads FNYEAQ. With 0 bases clipped from V and 0 bases from J, the junction kept 2 bases outside the gene matches. The entire variable domain, with the rest obtained from reference TRBV7-6 and TRBJ2-7, is as follows: GAGVSQSPRYKVTKRGQDVALRCDPISGHVSLYWYRQALGQGPEFLTYFNYEAQQDKSGLPNDRFSAERPEGSISTLTIQRTEQRDSAMYRCASSLAPSGSSYEQYFGPGTRLTVT.

The chain employs TRBV27 and TRBJ1-1, with a weak D call TRBD1 (6 bases). V lost 6 bases to trimming and J lost 3 bases, with 14 bases between them. Germline lookup yields CDR1 MNHEY and CDR2 SMNVEV (reference sequence). This CDR3 comprises 14 residues. CDR3 loop: CASSPRGGYTEAFF. For the CDR3, the DNA is TGTGCCAGCAGCCCGCGGGGGGGCTACACTGAAGCTTTCTTT.

V and J are TRBV18 and TRBJ2-1; TRBD1 agrees at 7 bases. The CDR3 totals 15 residues. The germline V gene encodes CDR1 KGHSH and CDR2 LQKENI. Trimming removed 1 base from V and 6 bases from J; junction bases left unmatched: 6. CDR3 residues: CASSPRQGYSNEQFF. CDR3 in DNA: TGTGCCAGCTCACCACGACAGGGATACAGCAATGAGCAGTTCTTC.

CDR3 coding DNA: TGTGCCAGCAGCGCGTCGACAGGGGGCGCCTATGGCTACACCTTC. It specifies CASSASTGGAYGYTF. The V call is TRBV7-2, the J call TRBJ1-2; 10 nucleotides agree with TRBD1. Looked up from germline, CDR1 is SGHTA and CDR2 is FQGNSA. The CDR3 runs 15 residues. V shed 5 bases and J 4 bases; nucleotides not matched to a gene: 7.

The V call is TRBV4-3, the J call TRBJ2-3, with D maybe TRBD2 (6 bases). Germline V CDR1 and CDR2: LGHNA, YSLEER. The V gene lost 4 bases and the J gene lost 0 bases, with 11 bases spanning the gap. There are 15 residues in the CDR3. For the CDR3, the DNA is TGCGCCAGCAGCCTGGGGAGGACTAGCACAGATACGCAGTATTTT. Translated: CASSLGRTSTDTQYF.

This chain connects TRBV7-9 to TRBJ2-7, with TRBD1 identical over 9 bases. V lost 5 bases, J lost 4 bases, and 3 bases stayed unmatched. The CDR3 runs to 13 residues. Germline V lookup: CDR1 SEHNR, CDR2 FQNEAQ (reference sequence). CDR3 loop: CASSPDRGYEQYF. CDR3 DNA sequence: TGTGCCAGCAGCCCCGACAGGGGGTACGAGCAGTACTTC.

This clone was found a few times. The rearrangement uses TRBV7-2 and TRBJ1-2, with D unclear. Trimming removed 3 bases from V and 4 bases from J, with 9 bases in between. Germline CDR1 and CDR2: SGHTA and FQGNSA. This CDR3 region has 13 residues. In nucleotides, the CDR3 is TGTGCCAGCAGCTTGGAGGCGGGCTATGGCTACACCTTC. Its protein product is CASSLEAGYGYTF.

The chain couples TRBV11-3 to TRBJ2-3; 15 bases are a match to TRBD2. The CDR3 runs to 16 residues. Trimming cost V 5 bases and J 3 bases; bases outside gene matches: 3. From germline, CDR1 is SGHNT and CDR2 YENEEA. CDR3 nucleotide sequence: TGTGCCAGCAGCCCCGGGACTAGCGGGAGGACAGATACGCAGTATTTT. Encoded protein: CASSPGTSGRTDTQYF. The full variable domain, in which reference TRBV11-3 and TRBJ2-3 provide the parts outside the CDR3, is EAGVVQSPRYKIIEKKQPVAFWCNPISGHNTLYWYLQNLGQGPELLIRYENEEAVDDSQLPKDRFSAERLKGVDSTLKIQPAELGDSAVYLCASSPGTSGRTDTQYFGPGTRLTVL.

J is TRBJ2-7 and V is TRBV2; D is possibly TRBD2 (5 bases). V dropped 5 bases and J dropped 3 bases, with 8 bases sitting between them. This CDR3 spans 12 amino acids. Germline assignment: CDR1 SNHLY and CDR2 FYNNEI. CDR3 in DNA: TGTGCCAGCAGTAGGACTCACTACGAGCAGTACTTC. This encodes CASSRTHYEQYF.

The chain links TRBV18 to TRBJ2-1; 8 nucleotides agree with TRBD2. The CDR3 runs 13 residues. Trimming took 3 bases from V and 8 from J; bases not matched to a gene: 3. From germline, CDR1 is KGHSH and CDR2 LQKENI. The CDR3 DNA is TGTGCCAGCTCACCGGTAGCGGGACATGAGCAGTTCTTC. As protein: CASSPVAGHEQFF.